The T cell receptor beta chain described here comes from a study of cytomegalovirus exposure and HLA in healthy donors. Findings and limits, study-wide: Researchers had no immune exposure information except CMV serostatus available.

On this clone: The antigen remains undetermined.

Primers for the PCR totalled 60 Vbeta and 13 Jbeta. Assay used: immunoSEQ multiplex PCR; TCRdb lists only in-frame clones, some missing. This table has more than 100,000 clones, under 75% appearing once. This clonotype was sampled from a woman aged 40 to 55 in good health and CMV-seronegative. The sample was PBMCs.

The CDR3 loop is CASSLTFRATGELFF. In DNA form, the CDR3 reads TGTGCCAGCAGCTTAACCTTTCGAGCGACCGGGGAGCTGTTTTTT. The chain links TRBV7-3 to TRBJ2-2; D not certain. The CDR3 has 15 residues. CDR1 is SGHTA and CDR2 is FQGTGA in the germline V gene. Trimming pared 0 bases from V and 5 bases from J, leaving 10 bases between.